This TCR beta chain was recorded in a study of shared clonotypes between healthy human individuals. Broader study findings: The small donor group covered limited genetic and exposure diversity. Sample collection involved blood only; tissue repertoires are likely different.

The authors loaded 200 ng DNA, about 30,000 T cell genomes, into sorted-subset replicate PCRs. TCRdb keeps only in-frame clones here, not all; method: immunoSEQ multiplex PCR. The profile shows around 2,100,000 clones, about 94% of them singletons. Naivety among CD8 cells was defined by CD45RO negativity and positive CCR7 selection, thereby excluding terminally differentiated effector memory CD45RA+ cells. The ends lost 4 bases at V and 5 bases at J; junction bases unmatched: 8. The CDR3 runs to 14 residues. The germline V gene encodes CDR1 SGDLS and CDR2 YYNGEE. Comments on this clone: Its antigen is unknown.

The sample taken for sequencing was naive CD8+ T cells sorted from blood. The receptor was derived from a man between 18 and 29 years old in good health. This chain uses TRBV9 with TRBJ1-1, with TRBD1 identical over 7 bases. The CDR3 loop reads CASSLRQGGTEAFF. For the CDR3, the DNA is TGTGCCAGCAGCTTGAGACAGGGTGGAACTGAAGCTTTCTTT.